The 2 T cell receptor beta chains listed next were all sequenced from one sample in a study of T cell changes during pregnancy in multiple sclerosis (dated by TCRdb to about 2019). To prepare the library, the immunoSEQ multiplex PCR assay was applied. Imported from immuneACCESS, the table was reduced by TCRdb to in-frame sequences with V and J called. These copies leave out some clones; in studies compared against another copy, an unresolved V gene accounts for under half, and the cause of the remainder is not known. This sample is represented by tens of thousands of clones; 80% to 95% of them were singletons. 0.45% to 0.55% of the sample goes to the ten largest clones. Specimen: CD4+ T cells from peripheral blood mononuclear cells, collected in the third trimester of pregnancy. The source is a female donor with multiple sclerosis, enrolled in a pregnancy study.

CDR3 in amino acids: CASSFRVPGELFF. CDR3 DNA sequence: TGTGCCAGCAGCTTCAGGGTTCCCGGGGAGCTGTTTTTT. The V gene is TRBV7-3, the J gene TRBJ2-2; a weak D match, TRBD1 (5 bases). CDR3 size: 13 residues. The V and J ends lost 3 bases and 6 bases respectively, with 8 bases between them. Per the germline V gene, CDR1 is SGHTA and CDR2 is FQGTGA.

The J gene is TRBJ2-7, the V gene TRBV6-1, with D possibly matching TRBD1 (5 bases). CDR1 is MNHNS and CDR2 is SASEGT in the germline V gene. CDR3 length equals 14 residues. The germline V and J ends were trimmed by 5 bases and 2 bases, with 13 bases remaining between them. CDR3: CASSPTTETYEQYF. CDR3 bases: TGTGCCAGCAGTCCTACGACAGAGACCTACGAGCAGTACTTC.